These 32 T cell receptor beta chains originate from one sample sequenced in a study of blood T cell repertoires in COVID-19. Produced via immunoSEQ multiplex PCR; TCRdb's table is partial and in-frame only. The data show around 84,000 clones, around 88% seen once. Sequenced input: peripheral blood. The receptors come from a man older than 75 with active or convalescent COVID-19.

The V gene is TRBV2, the J gene TRBJ1-1; 8 bases agree with TRBD1. The germline gives CDR1 SNHLY, CDR2 FYNNEI. The CDR3 totals 13 residues. The ends lost 3 bases at V and 6 bases at J; junction bases unmatched: 3. CDR3: CASSEDRVAEAFF. The CDR3 bases are TGTGCCAGCAGTGAGGACAGGGTGGCTGAAGCTTTCTTT.

This chain uses TRBV19 with TRBJ1-4; D is unresolved. V shed 5 bases and J shed 2 bases, with 12 bases lying between them. The CDR3 contains 15 residues. The germline gives CDR1 LNHDA, CDR2 SQIVND (reference sequence). The CDR3 sequence is CASSLRPGTNEKLFF. The CDR3 bases are TGTGCCAGTAGTCTCCGCCCGGGGACTAATGAAAAACTGTTTTTT. Using reference TRBV19 and TRBJ1-4 for the parts outside the CDR3, the full variable domain is DGGITQSPKYLFRKEGQNVTLSCEQNLNHDAMYWYRQDPGQGLRLIYYSQIVNDFQKGDIAEGYSVSREKKESFPLTVTSAQKNPTAFYLCASSLRPGTNEKLFFGSGTQLSVL.

V gene TRBV3-1 (or the pseudogene TRBV3-2) combines with J gene TRBJ2-2, with TRBD1 matching over 8 bases. This CDR3 has 17 amino acids. Trimming took 2 bases from V and 5 from J; bases not matched to a gene: 10. Germline V CDR1 and CDR2: LGHDT, YNNKEL (reference sequence). CDR3 DNA: TGTGCCAGCAGCCAACCCCGGACAGGGCACCCTACCGGGGAGCTGTTTTTT. Protein product: CASSQPRTGHPTGELFF.

The gene calls are TRBV6-5 and TRBJ1-4; the match to TRBD1 covers 8 bases. The ends lost 4 bases at V and 6 bases at J; junction bases unmatched: 7. The V gene's germline CDR1 is MNHEY and CDR2 SVGAGI. There are 15 residues in the CDR3. The CDR3: CASSFGTGQDEKLFF. CDR3 DNA sequence: TGTGCCAGCAGTTTCGGGACAGGTCAGGATGAAAAACTGTTTTTT.

The V and J genes are TRBV6-2 or TRBV6-3 and TRBJ1-1; possibly TRBD1 for D (6 bases). Trimming took 2 bases from V and 1 from J, leaving 14 bases between them. The CDR3 totals 16 residues. CDR1 MNHEY and CDR2 SVGEGT come from the germline V gene. The CDR3 region is CASSYAPDRENTEAFF. The CDR3 bases are TGTGCCAGCAGTTACGCTCCGGACAGAGAGAACACTGAAGCTTTCTTT.

This clone was recorded a few times. V and J are TRBV2 and TRBJ1-2, with a weak D call TRBD1 (6 bases). Germline loops: CDR1 SNHLY, CDR2 FYNNEI. V lost 7 bases to trimming and J lost 0 bases, with 15 bases between them. This CDR3 region has 15 residues. CDR3 residues: CASTLGAVSNYGYTF. The DNA of the CDR3 is TGTGCCAGCACCCTGGGGGCGGTCTCTAACTATGGCTACACCTTC.

CDR3 in amino acids: CASSPAGRPRVAWYGYTF. The CDR3 DNA is TGTGCCAGCAGCCCCGCGGGAAGACCGCGGGTGGCTTGGTATGGCTACACCTTC. The rearrangement uses TRBV3-1 (or the pseudogene TRBV3-2) and TRBJ1-2; D call uncertain. CDR3 length: 18 amino acids. Germline values: CDR1 LGHDT, CDR2 YNNKEL (reference sequence). V lost 4 bases, J lost 5 bases, and 26 bases lay in between.

The J gene is TRBJ1-3, the V gene TRBV5-1; D gene ambiguous. This CDR3 is 15 amino acids long. The V gene lost 0 bases and the J gene lost 4 bases, with 11 bases spanning the gap. In germline, CDR1 is SGHRS, CDR2 YFSETQ. CDR3 sequence reads: CASSLGGIRGNTIYF. CDR3 nucleotides: TGCGCCAGCAGCTTGGGAGGGATTCGCGGAAACACCATATATTTT.

The chain carries TRBV24-1 and TRBJ2-3; the match to TRBD2 covers 8 bases. The ends lost 3 bases at V and 3 bases at J; junction bases unmatched: 7. Looked up from germline, CDR1 is KGHDR and CDR2 is SFDVKD. There are 16 residues in the CDR3. CDR3 in DNA: TGTGCCACCAGTGATGGGGCGGGAGGAGCGACAGATACGCAGTATTTT. This translates into CATSDGAGGATDTQYF.

The CDR3: CASRDDRGTGELFF. CDR3 DNA: TGCGCCAGCAGAGATGACAGGGGAACCGGGGAGCTGTTTTTT. The chain recombines TRBV10-1 with TRBJ2-2; 8 positions agree with TRBD1. The V gene's germline CDR1 is WNHNN and CDR2 SYGVQD (reference sequence). The CDR3 loop spans 14 amino acids. V shed 6 bases, J shed 5 bases, and the junction held 5 bases outside the gene matches.

A single count supports this clone. This sample also contains other DNA sequences that code for the same CDR3. The V gene is TRBV11-2, the J gene TRBJ1-3, with D possibly matching TRBD1 (5 bases). With 5 bases removed from V and 4 bases from J, the gap between germline ends came to 12 bases. CDR1 SGHAT and CDR2 FQNNGV come from the germline V gene. The CDR3 extends over 14 amino acids. CDR3 bases: TGTGCCAGCAGCCCAAGGGGATCAGGAAACACCATATATTTT. Translating gives CASSPRGSGNTIYF.

CDR3 nucleotide sequence: TGCGCCAGCAGCTTTCGGACTAGCGGGAGTTTGGAGACCCAGTACTTC. Translated: CASSFRTSGSLETQYF. The V call is TRBV5-1, the J call TRBJ2-5; 13 bases match TRBD2. V was clipped by 2 bases and J by 5 bases; unmatched bases: 6. CDR3 size: 16 residues. The germline gives CDR1 SGHRS, CDR2 YFSETQ.

This clone came up once. V gene TRBV28 combines with J gene TRBJ2-1; TRBD1 agrees at 9 bases. Germline loops: CDR1 MDHEN, CDR2 SYDVKM. The CDR3 totals 16 residues. After removal of 5 bases from V and 0 bases from J, the junction contained 5 bases not matched to a gene. This chain's CDR3 is CASSRTGANSYNEQFF. In DNA form, the CDR3 reads TGTGCCAGCAGTAGGACAGGGGCGAACTCCTACAATGAGCAGTTCTTC. Full variable domain (outside the CDR3, taken from reference TRBV28 and TRBJ2-1): DVKVTQSSRYLVKRTGEKVFLECVQDMDHENMFWYRQDPGLGLRLIYFSYDVKMKEKGDIPEGYSVSREKKERFSLILESASTNQTSMYLCASSRTGANSYNEQFFGPGTRLTVL.

This chain uses TRBV20-1 with TRBJ2-7, with 7 bases aligning to TRBD1. The length of the CDR3 is 14 residues. V was clipped by 3 bases and J by 4 bases; unmatched bases: 9. Germline CDR1 is DFQATT and CDR2 is SNEGSKA (reference sequence). In DNA form, the CDR3 reads TGCAGTGCTAGTAGGGGGCGGTCTATTTACGAGCAGTACTTC. This codes for CSASRGRSIYEQYF.

The chain combines TRBV7-9 with TRBJ2-1; 12 nucleotides agree with TRBD2. The CDR3 totals 15 residues. J gave up 6 bases and V 5 bases, and 5 bases lay outside the gene matches. Germline CDR1 SEHNR, CDR2 FQNEAQ (reference sequence). For the CDR3, the DNA is TGTGCCAGCAGCACCCAGACTAGCGGGAGCAATGAGCAGTTCTTC. This encodes CASSTQTSGSNEQFF.

The V call is TRBV27, the J call TRBJ1-4, with 9 bases matching TRBD1. The trim removed 5 bases at V and 6 bases at J, leaving 7 bases unmatched. CDR3 length: 15 amino acids. Germline V gene sequence: CDR1 MNHEY, CDR2 SMNVEV (reference sequence). In DNA, the CDR3 is TGTGCCAGCAGTACAGGGGGCAGGGAGGATGAAAAACTGTTTTTT. Amino acids: CASSTGGREDEKLFF.

The chain is built from TRBV7-6 and TRBJ1-5; 7 bases map to TRBD1. With 5 bases clipped from V and 0 bases from J, the junction kept 7 bases outside the gene matches. Germline V gene data show CDR1 as SGHVS and CDR2 as FNYEAQ. The CDR3 covers 16 residues. CDR3 DNA sequence: TGTGCCAGCAGCCCTCGACAGGGTAATAGCAATCAGCCCCAGCATTTT. This sequence encodes CASSPRQGNSNQPQHF.

This clone was counted only a few times. The genes are TRBV6-2 or TRBV6-3 and TRBJ2-7; tentative D call: TRBD2 (7 bases). Germline values: CDR1 MNHEY, CDR2 SVGEGT. There are 14 residues in the CDR3. Trimming shortened V by 6 bases and J by 7 bases, and 19 bases separated the two germline ends. CDR3 loop: CASSDTGRAVEQYF. The DNA of the CDR3 is TGTGCCAGCAGCGACACAGGGAGGGCGGTAGAGCAGTACTTC.

The chain joins TRBV5-4 to TRBJ2-2; 7 bases are shared with TRBD1. In germline, CDR1 is SGHNT, CDR2 YYREEE (reference sequence). This CDR3 has 20 amino acids. After removal of 4 bases from V and 0 bases from J, the junction contained 18 bases not matched to a gene. Here the CDR3 DNA reads TGTGCCAGCAGCGGGAGACAGGGCAAGGTCCCGCTAACGAACACCGGGGAGCTGTTTTTT. Translation gives CASSGRQGKVPLTNTGELFF.

This clone came up a few times. The CDR3 region has the DNA TGTGCCAGCAGTTACTCCAGCAGGCCGAACACTGAAGCTTTCTTT. Translated: CASSYSSRPNTEAFF. V is TRBV6-5 and J is TRBJ1-1; D is undetermined. The CDR3 runs to 15 residues. V lost 0 bases and J 1 base, leaving 9 bases between the germline ends. The germline gives CDR1 MNHEY, CDR2 SVGAGI.

This chain uses TRBV6-6 with TRBJ1-5; TRBD1 matches at 8 bases. The CDR3 covers 14 residues. Germline CDR1 is MNHNY and CDR2 is SVGAGI (reference sequence). Trimming cost V 10 bases and J 3 bases; bases outside gene matches: 8. CDR3 sequence (DNA): TGTGCCACCCGAGGGACAGGAGACAATCAGCCCCAGCATTTT. Its protein is CATRGTGDNQPQHF.

J is TRBJ1-2 and V is TRBV7-2, with 8 bases lining up with TRBD1. The CDR3 consists of 17 residues. V lost 5 bases and J lost 3; bases outside the gene matches: 14. Germline values: CDR1 SGHTA, CDR2 FQGNSA. CDR3 sequence reads: CASSLPRDRMGDYGYTF. CDR3 sequence (DNA): TGTGCCAGCAGCCTGCCCCGGGACAGGATGGGGGACTATGGCTACACCTTC.

The gene calls are TRBV5-5 and TRBJ1-4, with D unclear. Looked up from germline, CDR1 is SGHKS and CDR2 is YYEKEE (reference sequence). V lost 3 bases, J lost 7 bases, and 13 bases lay in between. The CDR3 runs to 14 residues. CDR3: CASSYRPEGEKLFF. The CDR3 region has the DNA TGTGCCAGCAGCTATCGACCGGAGGGTGAAAAACTGTTTTTT.

The rearrangement uses TRBV7-2 and TRBJ2-1; no reliable D call. The V and J ends lost 1 base and 6 bases respectively, with 7 bases between them. This CDR3 has 13 amino acids. The germline gives CDR1 SGHTA, CDR2 FQGNSA. The CDR3 nucleotides read TGTGCCAGCAGCTTAGGCAGGCCCAATGAGCAGTTCTTC. It is translated as CASSLGRPNEQFF.

The rearrangement joins TRBV2 to TRBJ1-4; TRBD1 is a possible D gene (6 bases). Germline values: CDR1 SNHLY, CDR2 FYNNEI. Trimming took off 7 bases at V and 4 bases at J, with 16 bases between the two ends. The CDR3 extends over 15 amino acids. The CDR3 region has the DNA TGTGCCAGCAACGTTGGGGTAGGGGGTAATGAAAAACTGTTTTTT. Protein sequence: CASNVGVGGNEKLFF.

The chain recombines TRBV7-8 with TRBJ1-5, with D possibly being TRBD1 (5 bases). The length of the CDR3 is 15 residues. Trimming removed 5 bases from V and 3 bases from J, with 14 bases in between. The germline V gene has CDR1 SGHVS and CDR2 FQNEAQ. The CDR3 sequence: CASSLIGGINQPQHF. The DNA for the CDR3 is TGTGCCAGCAGCCTCATCGGGGGGATCAATCAGCCCCAGCATTTT. The full variable domain, rest sourced from reference TRBV7-8 and TRBJ1-5, is GAGVSQSPRYKVAKRGQDVALRCDPISGHVSLFWYQQALGQGPEFLTYFQNEAQLDKSGLPSDRFFAERPEGSVSTLKIQRTQQEDSAVYLCASSLIGGINQPQHFGDGTRLSIL.

The V gene is TRBV5-1, the J gene TRBJ1-1; 7 bases match TRBD1. J lost 3 bases, V lost 5 bases, and 10 bases had no gene match. The CDR3 length is 15 residues. Germline assignment: CDR1 SGHRS and CDR2 YFSETQ. The CDR3 sequence is CASSVRQGRDTEAFF. The CDR3 DNA is TGCGCCAGCAGTGTACGACAGGGCAGGGACACTGAAGCTTTCTTT.

The V gene is TRBV7-2, the J gene TRBJ1-3; 8 bases align to TRBD1. The CDR3 has 19 amino acids. The germline V gene encodes CDR1 SGHTA and CDR2 FQGNSA. The junction had 13 bases not matched to a gene; V was cut back by 2 bases and J by 1 base. The CDR3 nucleotides are TGTGCCAGCAGCTTACGGGGACAGGCTGGGCGTGGGTCTGGAAACACCATATATTTT. This translates into CASSLRGQAGRGSGNTIYF.

The chain uses TRBV11-2 and TRBJ2-3, with 7 bases lining up with TRBD2. Trimming removed 3 bases from V and 9 bases from J; junction bases left unmatched: 12. Germline loops: CDR1 SGHAT, CDR2 FQNNGV. CDR3 length: 15 residues. The DNA for the CDR3 is TGTGCCAGCAGCTTCTCAGCGGGCGGGAGTAGAACGCAGTATTTT. As protein: CASSFSAGGSRTQYF.

The rearrangement uses TRBV7-2 and TRBJ2-1; TRBD2 is a possible D gene (5 bases). V lost 2 bases and J lost 6, with 8 bases in between. Germline assignment: CDR1 SGHTA and CDR2 FQGNSA. The CDR3 spans 13 residues. CDR3 in DNA: TGTGCCAGCAGCTTACCTAGCTTCAATGAGCAGTTCTTC. Amino acids: CASSLPSFNEQFF.

This clone was seen a handful of times. The V and J genes are TRBV3-1 (or the pseudogene TRBV3-2) and TRBJ2-3; D uncertain. CDR1 LGHDT and CDR2 YNNKEL come from the germline V gene (reference sequence). This CDR3 is built from 11 residues. V lost 2 bases to trimming and J lost 5 bases, with 2 bases between them. CDR3 coding DNA: TGTGCCAGCAGCCAACGAGATACGCAGTATTTT. The encoded protein is CASSQRDTQYF.

The J gene is TRBJ1-3, the V gene TRBV18; TRBD1 agrees at 7 bases. The germline CDR1 and CDR2 sequences are KGHSH and LQKENI. CDR3 length: 16 residues. Trimming at V came to 6 bases and at J to 0 bases, leaving 8 bases not matched to a gene. The CDR3 nucleotides read TGTGCCAGCTCCCAGGGGACAGTAAACTCTGGAAACACCATATATTTT. Its protein is CASSQGTVNSGNTIYF.